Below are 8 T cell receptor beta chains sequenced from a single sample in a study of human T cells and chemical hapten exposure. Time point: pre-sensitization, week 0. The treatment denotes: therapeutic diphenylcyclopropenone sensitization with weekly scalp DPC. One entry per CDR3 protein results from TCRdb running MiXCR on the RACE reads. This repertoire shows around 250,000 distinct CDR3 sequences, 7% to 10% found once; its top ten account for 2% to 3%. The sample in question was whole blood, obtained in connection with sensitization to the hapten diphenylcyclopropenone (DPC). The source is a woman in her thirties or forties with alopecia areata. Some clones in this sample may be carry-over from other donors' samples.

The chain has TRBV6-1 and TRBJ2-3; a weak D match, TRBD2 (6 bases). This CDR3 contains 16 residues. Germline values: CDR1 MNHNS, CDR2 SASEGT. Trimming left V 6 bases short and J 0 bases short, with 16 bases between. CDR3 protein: CASSSSGPTSTDTQYF. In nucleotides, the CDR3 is TGTGCCAGCAGCTCCAGCGGGCCAACTAGCACAGATACGCAGTATTTT.

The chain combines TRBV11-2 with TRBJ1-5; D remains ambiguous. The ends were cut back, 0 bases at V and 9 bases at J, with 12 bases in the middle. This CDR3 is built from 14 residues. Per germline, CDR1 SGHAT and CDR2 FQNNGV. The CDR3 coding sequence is TGTGCCAGCAGCTTAGATCCCAGTGCGGGGCCCCAGCATTTT. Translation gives CASSLDPSAGPQHF.

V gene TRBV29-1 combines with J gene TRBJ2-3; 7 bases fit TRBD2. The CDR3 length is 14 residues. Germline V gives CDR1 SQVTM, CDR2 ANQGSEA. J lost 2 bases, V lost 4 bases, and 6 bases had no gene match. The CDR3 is CSVAPTSDTDTQYF. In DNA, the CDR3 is TGCAGCGTTGCCCCCACTAGCGACACAGATACGCAGTATTTT.

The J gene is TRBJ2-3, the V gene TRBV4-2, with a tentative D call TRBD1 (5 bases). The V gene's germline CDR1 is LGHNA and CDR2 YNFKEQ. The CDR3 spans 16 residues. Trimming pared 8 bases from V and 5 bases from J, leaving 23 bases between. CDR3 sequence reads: CASAENPIGAGDTQYF. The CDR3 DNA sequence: TGTGCCAGCGCCGAGAATCCTATAGGGGCTGGAGATACGCAGTATTTT.

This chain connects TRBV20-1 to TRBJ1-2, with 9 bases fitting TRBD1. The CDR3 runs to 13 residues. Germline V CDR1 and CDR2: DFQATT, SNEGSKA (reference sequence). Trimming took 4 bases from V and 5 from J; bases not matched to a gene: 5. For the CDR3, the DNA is TGCAGTGCTAACGTGGACAGGGGATATGGCTACACCTTC. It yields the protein CSANVDRGYGYTF.

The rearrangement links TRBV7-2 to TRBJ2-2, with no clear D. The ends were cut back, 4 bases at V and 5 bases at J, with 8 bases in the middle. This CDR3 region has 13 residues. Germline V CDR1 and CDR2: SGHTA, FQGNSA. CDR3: CASSSDWTGELFF. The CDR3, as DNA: TGTGCCAGCAGCTCCGACTGGACCGGGGAGCTGTTTTTT.

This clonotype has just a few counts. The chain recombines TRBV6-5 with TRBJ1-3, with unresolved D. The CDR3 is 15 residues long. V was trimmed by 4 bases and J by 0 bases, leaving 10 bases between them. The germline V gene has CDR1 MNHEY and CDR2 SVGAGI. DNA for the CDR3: TGTGCCAGCAGTTCCGTAACGGGCTCTGGAAACACCATATATTTT. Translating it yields CASSSVTGSGNTIYF.

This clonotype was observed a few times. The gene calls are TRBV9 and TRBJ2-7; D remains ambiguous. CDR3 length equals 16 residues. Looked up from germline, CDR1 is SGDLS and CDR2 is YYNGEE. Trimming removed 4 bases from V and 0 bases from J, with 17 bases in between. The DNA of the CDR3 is TGTGCCAGCAGCCCCCAAACGGGCACCACCTCCTACGAGCAGTACTTC. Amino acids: CASSPQTGTTSYEQYF.